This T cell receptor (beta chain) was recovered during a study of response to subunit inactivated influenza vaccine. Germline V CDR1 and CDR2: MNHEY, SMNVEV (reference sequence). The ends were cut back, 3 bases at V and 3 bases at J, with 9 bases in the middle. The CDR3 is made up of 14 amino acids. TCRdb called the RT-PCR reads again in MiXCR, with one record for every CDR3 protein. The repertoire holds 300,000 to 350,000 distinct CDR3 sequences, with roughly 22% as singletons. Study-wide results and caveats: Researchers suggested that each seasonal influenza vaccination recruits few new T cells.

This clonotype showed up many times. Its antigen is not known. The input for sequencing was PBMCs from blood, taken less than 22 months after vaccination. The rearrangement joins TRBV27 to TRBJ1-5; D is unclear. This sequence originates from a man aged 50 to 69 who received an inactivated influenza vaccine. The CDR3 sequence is CASSFLGLNQPQHF. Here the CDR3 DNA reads TGTGCCAGCAGTTTTTTGGGCCTCAATCAGCCCCAGCATTTT.